This TCR beta chain was observed in a study of technical replicates of blood from several donors. Assay used: immunoSEQ multiplex PCR; TCRdb lists only in-frame clones, some missing. The sample lists just over 55,000 clones, around 93% seen once, with around 4% in the top ten. This receptor was obtained from a human donor in good health. Some clones in this sample may be carry-over from other donors' samples. What was sequenced was PBMCs.

As DNA, the CDR3 is TGTGCCAGCAGCTCGCCGAGTTTTAGCGGGGAGCAGTACTTC. This sequence encodes CASSSPSFSGEQYF. J is TRBJ2-7 and V is TRBV7-9, with TRBD2 matching over 7 bases. The CDR3 loop spans 14 amino acids. V lost 4 bases and J lost 7; bases outside the gene matches: 10. Looked up from germline, CDR1 is SEHNR and CDR2 is FQNEAQ (reference sequence).